Following are 13 T cell receptor beta chains from one sample sequenced in a study of shared clonotypes between healthy human individuals. Sequencing used immunoSEQ multiplex PCR; TCRdb keeps in-frame clones, though not all of them. The sample contains 2 million or so clones, approximately 94% of which appear only once. CD8 cells regarded as naive lacked CD45RO, were positively chosen for CCR7, and omitted terminally differentiated effector memory CD45RA+ cells. Sequenced material: naive CD8+ T cells sorted from blood. The source of these receptors is a man in his late teens or twenties in good health.

Comments on this clone: The sample contains more than one DNA sequence encoding this CDR3. The V and J genes are TRBV6-5 and TRBJ1-1; D uncertain. The CDR3 has 14 residues. The V gene's germline CDR1 is MNHEY and CDR2 SVGAGI. V lost 2 bases to trimming and J lost 0 bases, with 7 bases between them. The CDR3 DNA sequence: TGTGCCAGCAGTTACCTGGGTATGAACACTGAAGCTTTCTTT. Translation: CASSYLGMNTEAFF.

The rearrangement uses TRBV6-6 and TRBJ1-3, with D uncertain. The CDR3 runs 11 residues. V was clipped by 2 bases and J by 7 bases, with 3 bases between them. Germline assignment: CDR1 MNHNY and CDR2 SVGAGI (reference sequence). For the CDR3, the DNA is TGTGCCAGCAGTTACGAGAACACCATATATTTT. Amino acid sequence: CASSYENTIYF.

The rearrangement uses TRBV6-5 and TRBJ2-1, with 8 positions matching TRBD2. V was clipped by 2 bases and J by 3 bases; unmatched bases: 3. Germline assignment: CDR1 MNHEY and CDR2 SVGAGI. CDR3 length equals 15 residues. CDR3 DNA: TGTGCCAGCAGTTACGCGGGGGGCAACTACAATGAGCAGTTCTTC. Translated, it gives CASSYAGGNYNEQFF.

The J gene is TRBJ2-1, the V gene TRBV29-1; TRBD2 matches 8 bases. With V trimmed by 0 bases and J by 2 bases, 3 bases remained unmatched. CDR1 and CDR2 from the germline V gene are SQVTM and ANQGSEA. The CDR3 loop spans 15 amino acids. The CDR3 sequence: CSVEDTSGAYNEQFF. The CDR3 DNA reads TGCAGCGTTGAAGATACTAGCGGTGCCTACAATGAGCAGTTCTTC.

The rearrangement links TRBV5-6 to TRBJ1-1, with 8 bases lining up with TRBD1. Germline loops: CDR1 SGHDT, CDR2 YYEEEE. The CDR3 loop spans 11 amino acids. V lost 9 bases and J lost 10; bases outside the gene matches: 8. The CDR3: CATGQGPGAFF. The DNA of the CDR3 is TGTGCCACCGGACAGGGTCCTGGAGCTTTCTTT.

The chain employs TRBV4-1 and TRBJ1-5; TRBD1 is a possible D gene (6 bases). The V gene lost 4 bases and the J gene lost 5 bases, with 15 bases spanning the gap. This CDR3 contains 15 residues. Germline-derived CDR1 and CDR2 are MGHRA and YSYEKL. This chain's CDR3 is CASSPTTGIHQPQHF. The CDR3 DNA reads as TGCGCCAGCAGCCCCACTACAGGGATCCATCAGCCCCAGCATTTT.

This clone was picked up one time. J is TRBJ2-5 and V is TRBV5-4, with D possibly matching TRBD2 (6 bases). V lost 2 bases and J 3 bases, leaving 11 bases between the germline ends. The CDR3 has 14 amino acids. The germline CDR1 and CDR2 sequences are SGHNT and YYREEE (reference sequence). CDR3 DNA: TGTGCCAGCAGCTTTGGAGGGTTTGAAGAGACCCAGTACTTC. Translating it yields CASSFGGFEETQYF. Looking up the rest from reference TRBV5-4 and TRBJ2-5 gives the full variable domain: ETGVTQSPTHLIKTRGQQVTLRCSSQSGHNTVSWYQQALGQGPQFIFQYYREEENGRGNFPPRFSGLQFPNYSSELNVNALELDDSALYLCASSFGGFEETQYFGPGTRLLVL.

V gene TRBV30 combines with J gene TRBJ2-7; TRBD2 matches 10 bases. Judging by the DNA end, TRBJ2-1 fits better; the J call may be wrong. Germline CDR1 and CDR2: GTSNPN and SVGIG (reference sequence). The CDR3 runs 16 residues. This CDR3 is CAWTLGRTSGYNEQFF. Here the CDR3 DNA reads TGTGCCTGGACTCTTGGAAGGACTAGCGGATACAATGAGCAGTTCTTC.

To note about this clone: Germline is not matched at one junction end, which may reflect a read error. This sequence joins TRBV7-7 and TRBJ2-5, with D possibly being TRBD1 or TRBD2 (7 bases each). Germline CDR1 is SSHAT and CDR2 is FNYEAQ (reference sequence). CDR3 length: 13 amino acids. In DNA form, the CDR3 reads TGTGCTAGCAGCGGGACAGTTCCAGAGACCCAGTACTTC. Residues: CASSGTVPETQYF.

This chain uses TRBV4-1 with TRBJ2-3; D uncertain. The CDR3 runs 14 residues. The V and J ends lost 1 base and 5 bases respectively, with 10 bases between them. Germline values: CDR1 MGHRA, CDR2 YSYEKL. The CDR3 DNA is TGCGCCAGCAGCCAAGGAAGTGGGCAAGATACGCAGTATTTT. Protein: CASSQGSGQDTQYF.

This clone was seen just once. Other DNA sequences in the same sample also yield this CDR3. The rearrangement uses TRBV30 and TRBJ1-4; TRBD1 aligns across 8 bases. The CDR3 extends over 14 amino acids. Germline CDR1 reads GTSNPN; CDR2 reads SVGIG (reference sequence). Losses at the gene ends were 0 bases for V and 5 bases for J; bases not matched to a gene: 2. CDR3 region: CAWSVTGGNEKLFF. The CDR3 bases are TGTGCCTGGAGTGTAACAGGGGGGAATGAAAAACTGTTTTTT.

The gene calls are TRBV6-1 and TRBJ2-7; D is possibly TRBD1 (5 bases). The V end was cut by 0 bases, the J end by 3 bases, with 12 bases between. Germline V gene sequence: CDR1 MNHNS, CDR2 SASEGT. CDR3 length: 15 residues. CDR3 in amino acids: CASSEALHQGYEQYF. DNA for the CDR3: TGTGCCAGCAGTGAAGCGCTTCATCAGGGCTACGAGCAGTACTTC.

The V gene is TRBV14, the J gene TRBJ2-5, with 9 nucleotides matching TRBD2. With 4 bases clipped from V and 3 bases from J, the junction kept 3 bases outside the gene matches. Per germline, CDR1 SGHDN and CDR2 FVKESK. This CDR3 is 14 amino acids long. The CDR3 region is CASSPRLAEETQYF. Written as DNA, the CDR3 is TGTGCCAGCAGCCCCAGACTAGCGGAAGAGACCCAGTACTTC. Full variable domain (remainder filled in from reference TRBV14 and TRBJ2-5): EAGVTQFPSHSVIEKGQTVTLRCDPISGHDNLYWYRRVMGKEIKFLLHFVKESKQDESGMPNNRFLAERTGGTYSTLKVQPAELEDSGVYFCASSPRLAEETQYFGPGTRLLVL.